This is a list of T cell receptor beta chains from one sample in a study of OX40 agonist ivuxolimab in advanced cancers. The table came from immunoSEQ multiplex PCR; TCRdb's copy has only in-frame clones and leaves some out. Counted here are 40,000 to 45,000 clones, approximately 80% occurring once; the ten biggest clones make up 4% to 6%. The sample in question was CD4+ or CD8+ T cells sorted from blood, obtained in a trial of the OX40 agonist ivuxolimab. The receptor source for this set is an adult with an advanced solid tumor such as melanoma, head and neck, liver or kidney cancer. The CDR3 runs from the conserved cysteine through the conserved F or W. The D gene is left open where the match is weak. Some rows mark clone size as missing; the rest say once, few, many or name a class of expanded clone.

once	14	.	TRBV30	TRBJ1-1	CAFFIGGINTEAFF	TGTGCCTTCTTTATAGGGGGAATTAACACTGAAGCTTTCTTT
.	13	TRBD1	TRBV30	TRBJ1-1	CAWRGTGSTEAFF	TGTGCCTGGAGGGGGACAGGGAGCACTGAAGCTTTCTTT
.	20	.	TRBV30	TRBJ2-3	CAWSEFATKGIRGHKITQYF	TGTGCCTGGAGTGAATTCGCAACAAAGGGGATCAGGGGCCACAAGATTACGCAGTATTTT
.	13	.	TRBV14	TRBJ1-2	CASSYDKTYGYTF	TGTGCCAGCAGTTACGACAAAACCTATGGCTACACCTTC
once	15	.	TRBV18	TRBJ2-1	CASSPWTGGMDEQFF	TGTGCCAGCTCACCATGGACAGGAGGGATGGATGAGCAGTTCTTC
.	13	.	TRBV19	TRBJ1-5	CASSIDKGQPQHF	TGTGCCAGTAGTATAGATAAGGGGCAGCCCCAGCATTTT
.	14	TRBD1	TRBV11-3	TRBJ1-4	CASSPGQGGEKLFF	TGTGCCAGCAGCCCGGGACAGGGTGGAGAAAAACTGTTTTTT
.	15	TRBD1	TRBV5-1	TRBJ1-1	CASSFDGQGETEAFF	TGCGCCAGCAGCTTCGACGGGCAGGGGGAGACTGAAGCTTTCTTT
few	15	.	TRBV7-8	TRBJ1-3	CASSLAVTSGNTIYF	TGTGCCAGCAGCTTAGCCGTAACCTCTGGAAACACCATATATTTT
.	15	.	TRBV28	TRBJ2-7	CASSLASGYLYEQYF	TGTGCCAGCAGTTTAGCATCGGGTTACCTCTACGAGCAGTACTTC
.	16	.	TRBV5-1	TRBJ1-3	CASSLGGSYSGNTIYF	TGCGCCAGCAGCTTGGGAGGGTCCTACTCCGGAAACACCATATATTTT
.	19	TRBD2	TRBV5-1	TRBJ2-7	CASSPGLAGGRANYYEQYF	TGCGCCAGCAGCCCGGGGCTTGCGGGAGGGCGAGCCAATTACTACGAGCAGTACTTC
.	15	.	TRBV7-9	TRBJ1-5	CASSSYGGTNQPQHF	TGTGCCAGCAGCTCGTATGGAGGAACGAATCAGCCCCAGCATTTT
.	14	TRBD2	TRBV29-1	TRBJ2-2	CSASKREGTGELFF	TGCAGCGCTTCCAAGCGGGAAGGCACCGGGGAGCTGTTTTTT
.	14	.	TRBV29-1	TRBJ2-1	CSVGPRDTYNEQFF	TGCAGCGTTGGCCCCCGGGACACCTACAATGAGCAGTTCTTC
.	16	TRBD2	TRBV5-5	TRBJ2-7	CASSLKVPSGIHEQYF	TGTGCCAGCAGCTTGAAAGTCCCTAGCGGGATTCACGAGCAGTACTTC
.	16	.	TRBV2	TRBJ2-2	CASRTWGATNTGELFF	TGTGCCAGCAGGACCTGGGGAGCGACGAACACCGGGGAGCTGTTTTTT
.	14	.	TRBV18	TRBJ1-5	CASSPKSGNQPQHF	TGTGCCAGCTCACCGAAGAGCGGTAATCAGCCCCAGCATTTT
medium-sized	14	.	TRBV28	TRBJ2-7	CASRLQDEPYEQYF	TGTGCCAGCAGGCTCCAGGATGAACCCTACGAGCAGTACTTC
.	14	.	TRBV5-5	TRBJ2-3	CASSLAGSRDTQYF	TGTGCCAGCAGCTTGGCGGGGTCCAGAGATACGCAGTATTTT
.	15	TRBD1	TRBV25-1	TRBJ1-5	CASREGQGLNQPQHF	TGTGCCAGCAGGGAAGGACAGGGCCTTAATCAGCCCCAGCATTTT
.	15	TRBD2	TRBV30	TRBJ2-1	CAWSVPSGRRVEQFF	TGTGCCTGGAGTGTACCCAGCGGGAGGCGGGTTGAGCAGTTCTTC
.	14	TRBD2	TRBV29-1	TRBJ2-5	CSVEESSGLGTQYF	TGCAGCGTTGAAGAATCTAGCGGGTTAGGGACCCAGTACTTC
.	11	.	TRBV5-8	TRBJ2-7	CASSTTRHFLF	TGTGCCAGCAGCACGACCCGCCACTTCCTCTTC
medium-sized	15	TRBD1	TRBV5-1	TRBJ1-6	CASRGEDRYNSPLHF	TGCGCCAGCAGGGGCGAGGACAGGTACAATTCACCCCTCCACTTT
.	13	.	TRBV10-1	TRBJ2-7	CASGGPSLNEQYF	TGCGCCAGCGGAGGACCGAGCCTGAACGAGCAGTACTTC
.	13	TRBD1	TRBV6-1	TRBJ1-1	CATRGAGDTEAFF	TGTGCCACCAGGGGGGCGGGAGACACTGAAGCTTTCTTT
few	13	.	TRBV6-5	TRBJ1-5	CASSLTSNQPQHF	TGTGCCAGCAGTTTAACGAGCAATCAGCCCCAGCATTTT
.	14	.	TRBV6-5	TRBJ1-1	CASSWTVGITEAFF	TGTGCCAGCAGCTGGACGGTCGGGATCACTGAAGCTTTCTTT
.	11	.	TRBV2	TRBJ2-5	CASMTQETQYF	TGTGCCAGCATGACCCAAGAGACCCAGTACTTC
.	14	.	TRBV4-2	TRBJ1-1	CASSPRTPSTEAFF	TGTGCCAGCAGCCCTCGGACACCGAGCACTGAAGCTTTCTTT
.	16	.	TRBV9	TRBJ1-3	CASSFDIPRRGNTIYF	TGTGCCAGCAGCTTTGACATCCCGAGGCGTGGAAACACCATATATTTT
.	17	TRBD2	TRBV4-2	TRBJ2-1	CASSQRAGTNSYNEQFF	TGTGCCAGCAGCCAGAGAGCCGGGACTAACTCCTACAATGAGCAGTTCTTC
.	15	.	TRBV6-5	TRBJ2-1	CASSDPISSYNEQFF	TGTGCCAGCAGCGACCCCATAAGCTCCTACAATGAGCAGTTCTTC
.	11	.	TRBV18	TRBJ2-4	CASSTENIQYF	TGTGCCAGCTCAACGGAGAACATTCAGTACTTC
few	14	.	TRBV7-2	TRBJ1-3	CASSPTLSGNTIYF	TGTGCCAGCAGCCCAACACTCTCTGGAAACACCATATATTTT
.	15	.	TRBV4-3	TRBJ1-1	CASSQGNRQDGEAFF	TGCGCCAGCAGCCAAGGCAACCGGCAAGACGGTGAAGCTTTCTTT
.	13	.	TRBV15	TRBJ2-5	CATGRQRQETQYF	TGTGCCACGGGGCGTCAGCGCCAAGAGACCCAGTACTTC
.	14	.	TRBV6-5	TRBJ1-2	CASRTGTSSRGYTF	TGTGCCAGCAGAACCGGGACATCCTCTCGGGGCTACACCTTC
few	16	.	TRBV27	TRBJ2-5	CASSSYHRVGNETQYF	TGTGCCAGCAGTTCCTACCACAGGGTTGGTAATGAGACCCAGTACTTC
.	14	.	TRBV5-6	TRBJ2-7	CASSSKGSSYEQYF	TGTGCCAGCAGCTCTAAGGGGAGCTCCTACGAGCAGTACTTC
.	14	.	TRBV7-2	TRBJ1-2	CASSLGSGNYGYTF	TGTGCCAGCAGCTTAGGATCAGGGAATTATGGCTACACCTTC
.	15	TRBD2	TRBV5-1	TRBJ2-1	CASGRERSSYNEQFF	TGCGCCAGCGGGCGGGAGAGAAGCTCCTACAATGAGCAGTTCTTC
.	15	.	TRBV5-4	TRBJ2-1	CASSLGPSSYNEQFF	TGTGCCAGCAGCTTGGGCCCTAGCTCCTACAATGAGCAGTTCTTC
once	13	TRBD2	TRBV30	TRBJ2-5	CAWQTGGTETQYF	TGTGCCTGGCAGACGGGGGGGACAGAGACCCAGTACTTC